These 27 T cell receptor beta chains were sequenced from one sample in a study of beta chain features in type 1 diabetes. The authors reverse transcribed all of the isolated RNA, so sequencing captured expressed TCRB transcripts. Some clones are missing from TCRdb's copy, which holds only in-frame ones; the method was immunoSEQ multiplex PCR. There are around 21,000 clones in the sample; approximately 50% occur only once, and about 0.45% lies in the top ten. What was sequenced was stem cell memory CD4+ T cells from blood. These receptors were collected from a man younger than 35 in good health.

The chain couples TRBV5-1 to TRBJ2-1; 12 bases line up with TRBD2. The length of the CDR3 is 16 residues. Germline values: CDR1 SGHRS, CDR2 YFSETQ. The ends lost 4 bases at V and 4 bases at J; junction bases unmatched: 6. CDR3 region: CASSRGTSGQYNEQFF. The CDR3 bases are TGCGCCAGCAGCAGGGGGACTAGCGGGCAGTACAATGAGCAGTTCTTC.

The gene calls are TRBV2 and TRBJ2-7; D uncertain. With 5 bases removed from V and 3 bases from J, the gap between germline ends came to 5 bases. Germline CDR1 SNHLY, CDR2 FYNNEI. This CDR3 contains 11 residues. CDR3 loop: CASSLLYEQYF. The CDR3 region has the DNA TGTGCCAGCAGTTTACTCTACGAGCAGTACTTC.

This clone was found once. The chain uses TRBV18 and TRBJ2-2; D may be TRBD1 (5 bases). V lost 0 bases and J lost 7, with 12 bases in between. The CDR3 is 15 amino acids. Germline V gene data show CDR1 as KGHSH and CDR2 as LQKENI. CDR3: CASSPPAGSDGELFF. CDR3 bases: TGTGCCAGCTCACCACCGGCAGGGTCTGACGGGGAGCTGTTTTTT.

The V call is TRBV7-3, the J call TRBJ2-2, with D unresolved. Trimming stripped 2 bases from V and 5 bases from J, with 9 bases between. The CDR3 covers 14 residues. Germline assignment: CDR1 SGHTA and CDR2 FQGTGA. The CDR3 protein is CASSLLPGTGELFF. CDR3 DNA sequence: TGTGCCAGCAGCTTACTTCCCGGGACCGGGGAGCTGTTTTTT.

This clone was seen more than once but under ten times. This rearrangement joins TRBV30 to TRBJ1-1; a weak D match, TRBD1 (5 bases). This CDR3 spans 12 amino acids. Trimming cost V 0 bases and J 11 bases, with 13 bases left between them. Germline V lookup: CDR1 GTSNPN, CDR2 SVGIG (reference sequence). CDR3 sequence (DNA): TGTGCCTGGAGTGTACGGCGGAGGGGTGCTTTCTTT. This translates into CAWSVRRRGAFF.

This clone was detected a few times. The chain employs TRBV7-9 and TRBJ2-3; 13 positions agree with TRBD2. Germline values: CDR1 SEHNR, CDR2 FQNEAQ (reference sequence). The CDR3 length is 16 residues. V lost 5 bases to trimming and J lost 6 bases; unmatched junction nucleotides: 8. This CDR3 is CASSLGLAGLVDTQYF. The DNA for the CDR3 is TGTGCCAGCAGCCTGGGACTAGCGGGGTTAGTGGATACGCAGTATTTT.

V is TRBV28 and J is TRBJ1-4; D ambiguous. CDR3 length: 12 amino acids. Germline V gives CDR1 MDHEN, CDR2 SYDVKM. Trimming removed 1 base from V and 8 bases from J, with 5 bases in between. The CDR3 sequence is CASSLFSEKLFF. In DNA, the CDR3 is TGTGCCAGCAGTTTATTTTCGGAAAAACTGTTTTTT.

The chain carries TRBV7-2 and TRBJ1-2, with a weak D call TRBD1 (6 bases). The length of the CDR3 is 15 residues. Deletions cut 4 bases from V and 4 bases from J, with 16 bases between. Germline values: CDR1 SGHTA, CDR2 FQGNSA. CDR3 DNA: TGTGCCAGCAGCTCAGGACTCGGGGGGCCCTATGGCTACACCTTC. This sequence encodes CASSSGLGGPYGYTF.

J is TRBJ2-1 and V is TRBV25-1; a possible D gene is TRBD2 (5 bases). V lost 2 bases to trimming and J lost 0 bases, with 14 bases between them. This CDR3 contains 17 residues. Germline-derived CDR1 and CDR2 are MGHDK and SYGVNS. CDR3 bases: TGTGCCAGCAGTGAACGGGGTAGCCAGAGCTCCTACAATGAGCAGTTCTTC. The encoded protein is CASSERGSQSSYNEQFF.

The chain uses TRBV29-1 and TRBJ1-1, with D unresolved. The V gene lost 4 bases and the J gene lost 1 base, with 7 bases spanning the gap. The germline V gene has CDR1 SQVTM and CDR2 ANQGSEA. This CDR3 is 12 amino acids long. CDR3: CSVGRQNTEAFF. CDR3 coding DNA: TGCAGCGTTGGGCGGCAGAACACTGAAGCTTTCTTT.

There are a few counts of this clone. The rearrangement links TRBV29-1 to TRBJ2-1; 10 nucleotides agree with TRBD1. The V gene end was trimmed by 2 bases and the J gene end by 2 bases; junction bases not matched to a gene: 9. CDR3 length: 17 amino acids. Germline loops: CDR1 SQVTM, CDR2 ANQGSEA. CDR3 sequence: CSVESYPGTGAYNEQFF. The CDR3 bases are TGCAGCGTTGAAAGTTACCCCGGGACAGGGGCCTACAATGAGCAGTTCTTC.

This clone appeared a few times. J is TRBJ2-5 and V is TRBV2; 8 bases line up with TRBD2. V lost 6 bases, J lost 5 bases, and 11 bases stayed unmatched. The CDR3 spans 15 residues. Germline V gene lookup returns CDR1 SNHLY and CDR2 FYNNEI. The CDR3 DNA is TGTGCCAGCAGCCCGCGGAGCGGGAGTAGGGAGACCCAGTACTTC. Encoded protein: CASSPRSGSRETQYF.

This clone showed up just a few times. This chain connects TRBV28 to TRBJ2-2, with 10 positions matching TRBD2. The V gene's germline CDR1 is MDHEN and CDR2 SYDVKM. This CDR3 contains 16 residues. J gave up 0 bases and V 5 bases, and 3 bases lay outside the gene matches. The CDR3: CASSELAGSNTGELFF. The CDR3 DNA reads TGTGCCAGCAGTGAACTAGCGGGGTCGAACACCGGGGAGCTGTTTTTT.

The V and J genes are TRBV28 and TRBJ1-2, with 9 bases fitting TRBD1. This CDR3 contains 15 residues. CDR1 MDHEN and CDR2 SYDVKM come from the germline V gene. J was trimmed by 8 bases and V by 6 bases; bases with no gene match: 13. The CDR3 region is CASSQDWTGEDGYTF. As DNA, the CDR3 is TGTGCCAGCAGCCAAGATTGGACAGGGGAGGACGGCTACACCTTC.

This clone has just a few counts. J is TRBJ2-5 and V is TRBV7-2; 10 bases line up with TRBD1. Trimming took 5 bases from V and 5 from J; bases not matched to a gene: 5. The germline V gene has CDR1 SGHTA and CDR2 FQGNSA. This CDR3 is 14 amino acids long. CDR3 coding DNA: TGTGCCAGCAGCCGACAGGGGGCCAGGGAGACCCAGTACTTC. Residues: CASSRQGARETQYF.

There are a few counts of this clone. The chain employs TRBV14 and TRBJ1-1; a weak D match, TRBD1 (5 bases). Between the trimmed V and J ends, which lost 1 base and 14 bases, there was a span of 20 bases. Germline CDR1 is SGHDN and CDR2 is FVKESK. This CDR3 contains 14 residues. CDR3 in amino acids: CASSQAVGPSSSFF. The CDR3 DNA follows: TGTGCCAGCAGCCAAGCCGTGGGGCCGTCATCAAGCTTCTTT.

There are a few counts of this clone. The rearrangement joins TRBV10-3 to TRBJ2-3, with D uncertain. V lost 8 bases and J lost 0, with 12 bases in between. The germline CDR1 and CDR2 sequences are ENHRY and SYGVKD. The CDR3 has 14 amino acids. CDR3 in DNA: TGTGCCATCGGCCGGAGCACTAGCACAGATACGCAGTATTTT. Encoded protein: CAIGRSTSTDTQYF.

The chain links TRBV5-1 to TRBJ1-1; TRBD1 aligns across 10 bases. Germline CDR1 and CDR2: SGHRS and YFSETQ. This CDR3 has 14 residues. J was trimmed by 5 bases and V by 2 bases; bases with no gene match: 3. Here the CDR3 DNA reads TGCGCCAGCAGCTTCGGGACAGGGGAGACTGAAGCTTTCTTT. This sequence encodes CASSFGTGETEAFF.

The rearrangement links TRBV7-2 to TRBJ2-1; unclear D gene. This CDR3 is 14 amino acids long. Trimming took 3 bases from V and 5 from J, leaving 11 bases between them. Germline lookup yields CDR1 SGHTA and CDR2 FQGNSA. In DNA form, the CDR3 reads TGTGCCAGCAGCTTGCCGGAGAGGAACAATGAGCAGTTCTTC. Its translation: CASSLPERNNEQFF.

The sample holds a few counts of this clone. The J gene is TRBJ2-5, the V gene TRBV5-1, with TRBD1 matching 10 bases. Germline loops: CDR1 SGHRS, CDR2 YFSETQ. The V and J ends lost 3 bases and 1 base, in that order; junction bases with no gene match: 9. The CDR3 has 17 amino acids. The DNA for the CDR3 is TGCGCCAGCAGCTCCTCCCCGGGACAGGGGATCCAAGAGACCCAGTACTTC. Protein product: CASSSSPGQGIQETQYF.

This chain joins TRBV18 and TRBJ2-7; perhaps TRBD2 as D (5 bases). CDR3 length: 14 residues. The V gene's germline CDR1 is KGHSH and CDR2 LQKENI. The V gene lost 2 bases and the J gene lost 4 bases, with 12 bases spanning the gap. The CDR3 loop is CASSPAGREYEQYF. The CDR3 nucleotides read TGTGCCAGCTCACCAGCCGGACGGGAATACGAGCAGTACTTC. The whole variable domain, remainder taken from reference TRBV18 and TRBJ2-7, is NAGVMQNPRHLVRRRGQEARLRCSPMKGHSHVYWYRQLPEEGLKFMVYLQKENIIDESGMPKERFSAEFPKEGPSILRIQQVVRGDSAAYFCASSPAGREYEQYFGPGTRLTVT.

V gene TRBV7-9 combines with J gene TRBJ2-1; D is uncertain. V lost 5 bases to trimming and J lost 0 bases, with 8 bases between them. The CDR3 covers 14 residues. Germline V gene lookup returns CDR1 SEHNR and CDR2 FQNEAQ (reference sequence). The CDR3 nucleotides read TGTGCCAGCAGCGTCACGAGCTCCTACAATGAGCAGTTCTTC. Its translation: CASSVTSSYNEQFF. Complete variable domain (other parts from reference TRBV7-9 and TRBJ2-1): DTGVSQNPRHKITKRGQNVTFRCDPISEHNRLYWYRQTLGQGPEFLTYFQNEAQLEKSRLLSDRFSAERPKGSFSTLEIQRTEQGDSAMYLCASSVTSSYNEQFFGPGTRLTVL.

This sequence joins TRBV6-6 and TRBJ2-2; D ambiguous. V dropped 2 bases and J dropped 0 bases, with 7 bases sitting between them. This CDR3 has 15 residues. Per the germline V gene, CDR1 is MNHNY and CDR2 is SVGAGI (reference sequence). CDR3 sequence (DNA): TGTGCCAGCAGTTACGAGTCCCCGAACACCGGGGAGCTGTTTTTT. Protein: CASSYESPNTGELFF.

This chain connects TRBV7-8 to TRBJ2-7, with 9 bases lining up with TRBD1. Trimming cost V 5 bases and J 2 bases; bases outside gene matches: 10. Germline V lookup: CDR1 SGHVS, CDR2 FQNEAQ. The CDR3 has 16 amino acids. The CDR3 DNA follows: TGTGCCAGCAGCCTCGGGGCTGGGACAGGGCCCTACGAGCAGTACTTC. It specifies CASSLGAGTGPYEQYF.

The rearrangement uses TRBV11-1 and TRBJ2-7, with D possibly matching TRBD2 (6 bases). Trimming cost V 5 bases and J 4 bases, with 15 bases left between them. The CDR3 contains 14 residues. Germline assignment: CDR1 SGHAT and CDR2 FQDESV (reference sequence). CDR3 in amino acids: CASSPGGARYEQYF. The DNA for the CDR3 is TGTGCCAGCAGCCCGGGCGGGGCCAGGTACGAGCAGTACTTC. Full variable domain (missing parts from reference TRBV11-1 and TRBJ2-7): EAEVAQSPRYKITEKSQAVAFWCDPISGHATLYWYRQILGQGPELLVQFQDESVVDDSQLPKDRFSAERLKGVDSTLKIQPAELGDSAMYLCASSPGGARYEQYFGPGTRLTVT.

This clone has just a few counts. The J gene is TRBJ1-2, the V gene TRBV15; TRBD1 agrees at 7 bases. Germline loops: CDR1 LNHNV, CDR2 YYDKDF (reference sequence). The ends lost 0 bases at V and 7 bases at J; junction bases unmatched: 11. The CDR3 runs to 16 residues. Here the CDR3 reads CATSRDPRTGSGGYTF. CDR3 nucleotide sequence: TGTGCCACCAGCAGAGATCCGAGGACAGGAAGCGGTGGCTACACCTTC.

This clone was recorded a few times. The chain recombines TRBV7-9 with TRBJ2-7, with 9 bases lining up with TRBD1. The trim removed 4 bases at V and 4 bases at J, leaving 5 bases unmatched. CDR1 and CDR2 from the germline V gene are SEHNR and FQNEAQ (reference sequence). The CDR3 spans 14 residues. CDR3 nucleotides: TGTGCCAGCAGCTACGGACAGGGGAATTACGAGCAGTACTTC. Encoded protein: CASSYGQGNYEQYF.